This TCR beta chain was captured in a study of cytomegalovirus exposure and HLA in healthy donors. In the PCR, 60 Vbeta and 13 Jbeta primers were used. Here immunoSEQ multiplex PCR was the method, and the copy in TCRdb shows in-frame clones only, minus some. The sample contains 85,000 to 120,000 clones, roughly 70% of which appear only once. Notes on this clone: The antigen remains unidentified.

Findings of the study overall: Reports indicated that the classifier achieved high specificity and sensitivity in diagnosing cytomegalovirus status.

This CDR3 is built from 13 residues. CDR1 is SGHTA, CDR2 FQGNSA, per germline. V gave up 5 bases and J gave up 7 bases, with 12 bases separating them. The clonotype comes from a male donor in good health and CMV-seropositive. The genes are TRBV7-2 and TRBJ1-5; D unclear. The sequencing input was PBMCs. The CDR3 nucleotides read TGTGCCAGCAGCCCGGTAGGAGGACAGCCCCAGCATTTT. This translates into CASSPVGGQPQHF.